This T cell receptor beta chain was identified during a study of shared clonotypes between healthy human individuals. The assay was immunoSEQ multiplex PCR, and TCRdb's table has in-frame clones only and misses some. In the table there are over 2 million clones, less than 95% of which are singletons. Researchers partitioned CD4+ cells into CD45RA+ naive and CD45RA-negative memory subsets. Germline CDR1 reads SEHNR; CDR2 reads FQNEAQ (reference sequence). Trimming cost V 6 bases and J 10 bases; bases outside gene matches: 26. CDR3 length: 19 amino acids. The receptor comes from a man younger than 30 in good health. Some clones in this sample may be carry-over from other donors' samples. The chain links TRBV7-9 to TRBJ2-2, with 7 bases identical to TRBD1. The specimen sequenced was naive CD4+ T cells from PBMCs. The subset: CD45RA+ positively selected. The CDR3 bases are TGTGCCAGCAGTCGCCTATGGCCCGGGACAGATAAGGTCTCCCCGGAGCTGTTTTTT. As protein: CASSRLWPGTDKVSPELFF.